These 21 T cell receptor beta chains were all obtained from the same sample, sequenced in a study of T cells in Graves' hyperthyroidism and ophthalmopathy. There were TCR beta CDR3 regions amplified from RNA transcripts. First-round RT-PCR with HTBI primers amplified the TCR CDR3 region. From the multiplex PCR reads, TCRdb called clonotypes with MiXCR, one entry per CDR3 protein. This table holds roughly 500,000 distinct CDR3 sequences, 46% found once. Sequenced material: peripheral blood or thyroid tissue (not recorded which). Receptor source: an adult woman with Graves' disease, either hyperthyroidism or ophthalmopathy (not recorded which).

Worth noting for this clonotype: Mismatch with germline at one junction end may stem from a read error. The V call is TRBV10-1, the J call TRBJ1-1; tentative D call: TRBD1 (6 bases). CDR1 is WNHNN and CDR2 is SYGVQD in the germline V gene (reference sequence). The CDR3 length is 16 residues. The CDR3 loop is CAIRGSTGTLNTEAFF. In DNA, the CDR3 is TGTGCCATCAGGGGTTCGACAGGAACGCTGAACACTGAAGCTTTCTTT.

Worth noting for this clonotype: A clone one base away is much larger, so this may be a read error. The rearrangement links TRBV2 to TRBJ2-5; no reliable D call. V shed 6 bases and J shed 2 bases, with 13 bases lying between them. Per germline, CDR1 SNHLY and CDR2 FYNNEI. The CDR3 extends over 14 amino acids. CDR3 sequence reads: CASSSNTVQETQYF. CDR3 nucleotide sequence: TGTGCCAGCAGCTCAAACACGGTACAAGAGACCCAGTACTTC.

The V gene is TRBV24-1, the J gene TRBJ2-1, with TRBD2 matching 8 bases. With V trimmed by 2 bases and J by 10 bases, 9 bases remained unmatched. This CDR3 comprises 15 residues. The germline CDR1 and CDR2 sequences are KGHDR and SFDVKD. The CDR3 sequence: CATSDSPGGSTEQFF. The CDR3 region has the DNA TGTGCCACCAGTGATTCTCCGGGAGGGTCAACAGAGCAGTTCTTC.

In the case of this clonotype: Without the conserved terminal phenylalanine or tryptophan, this CDR3 likely stems from a read error. The DNA is left out, because the CDR3 cannot be placed on it with certainty; the CDR3 is given as TCRdb lists it. This chain links TRBV20-1 with TRBJ2-5; the table assigns TRBD2, which was not confirmed against the DNA. The CDR3 is 8 residues long, ends included. CDR1 DFQATT and CDR2 SNEGSKA come from the germline V gene (reference sequence). The CDR3 here is CSASSGYT.

There are many counts of this clonotype. The chain is built from TRBV9 and TRBJ1-4; D gene unclear. CDR1 is SGDLS, CDR2 YYNGEE, per germline. The CDR3 runs 15 residues. Trimming stripped 4 bases from V and 7 bases from J, with 17 bases between. CDR3 region: CASSPGSRSSEKLFF. CDR3 coding DNA: TGTGCCAGCAGCCCCGGGTCTCGCAGCAGTGAAAAACTGTTTTTT.

The chain joins TRBV30 to TRBJ1-2, with 12 bases lining up with TRBD1. The CDR3 length is 14 residues. V lost 7 bases to trimming and J lost 5 bases; unmatched junction nucleotides: 8. Germline V CDR1 and CDR2: GTSNPN, SVGIG (reference sequence). The CDR3 here is CALGQGAHQYGYTF. DNA of the CDR3: TGTGCCTTGGGACAGGGGGCGCATCAGTATGGCTACACCTTC.

A note on this clonotype: Sequence at one end of the junction differs from germline and may be a read error. V usage is TRBV10-3 and J usage is TRBJ1-1; possible D gene TRBD1, 5 bases. Per germline, CDR1 ENHRY and CDR2 SYGVKD. The CDR3 is 14 amino acids. The CDR3 reads CASSAGMWNTEAFF. As DNA, the CDR3 is TGTGCCAGCAGTGCAGGGATGTGGAACACTGAAGCTTTCTTT.

Written as DNA, the CDR3 is TGCGCCAGCAGCCTGGGGGAGCCCAGGGATACGCAGTATTTT. This codes for CASSLGEPRDTQYF. The chain combines TRBV5-1 with TRBJ2-3; D possibly uses TRBD1 or TRBD2 (5 bases each). Trimming shortened V by 4 bases and J by 6 bases, and 15 bases separated the two germline ends. This CDR3 spans 14 amino acids. Germline CDR1 reads SGHRS; CDR2 reads YFSETQ. The complete variable domain, with remaining parts taken from reference TRBV5-1 and TRBJ2-3, reads KAGVTQTPRYLIKTRGQQVTLSCSPISGHRSVSWYQQTPGQGLQFLFEYFSETQRNKGNFPGRFSGRQFSNSRSEMNVSTLELGDSALYLCASSLGEPRDTQYFGPGTRLTVL.

The chain combines TRBV7-6 with TRBJ1-2, with 7 bases fitting TRBD1. Germline V lookup: CDR1 SGHVS, CDR2 FNYEAQ. The CDR3 runs to 16 residues. The J segment lost 0 bases and the V segment lost 5 bases, leaving 9 bases of the junction unmatched. Here the CDR3 reads CASSSAQGLPNYGYTF. CDR3 in DNA: TGTGCCAGCAGCAGCGCACAGGGGCTCCCTAACTATGGCTACACCTTC.

The rearrangement links TRBV4-2 to TRBJ2-5; tentative D call: TRBD1 (7 bases). The CDR3 has 16 amino acids. Germline CDR1 is LGHNA and CDR2 is YNFKEQ. V shed 2 bases and J shed 5 bases, with 18 bases lying between them. DNA for the CDR3: TGTGCCAGCAGCCAACCGACGGCAGGGGGGTGGGAGACCCAGTACTTC. It translates to CASSQPTAGGWETQYF.

In this sample, this clonotype turned up many times. V gene TRBV6-6 combines with J gene TRBJ1-2, with 11 bases matching TRBD1. With 2 bases clipped from V and 4 bases from J, the junction kept 15 bases outside the gene matches. Germline CDR1 MNHNY, CDR2 SVGAGI (reference sequence). There are 19 residues in the CDR3. The DNA for the CDR3 is TGTGCCAGCAGTTACACCGAACCCCGTGGACAGGGGGCGGGCTATGGCTACACCTTC. Translation gives CASSYTEPRGQGAGYGYTF.

Remarks on this clonotype: Mismatch with germline at one junction end may stem from a read error. The rearrangement links TRBV19 to TRBJ2-6; 7 nucleotides line up with TRBD1. Germline loops: CDR1 LNHDA, CDR2 SQIVND (reference sequence). The CDR3 has 15 residues. The CDR3 region has the DNA TGTGCCAGTAGTATAGATCATGGGACAGCTTACACTGAAGCTTTC. Translation gives CASSIDHGTAYTEAF.

The gene calls are TRBV11-1 and TRBJ2-2, with 7 bases identical to TRBD2. After removal of 5 bases from V and 4 bases from J, the junction contained 7 bases not matched to a gene. Germline CDR1 is SGHAT and CDR2 is FQDESV (reference sequence). The CDR3 runs 15 residues. The CDR3 DNA is TGTGCCAGCAGCCCTCCGAGCGGGGCCACCGGGGAGCTGTTTTTT. This codes for CASSPPSGATGELFF.

Many counts were recorded for this clonotype. As DNA, the CDR3 is TGTGCCATCAACCCTTCAGGAGGGGGAGGCGAGCAGTACTTC. Translating it yields CAINPSGGGGEQYF. The rearrangement uses TRBV10-3 and TRBJ2-7; the D gene could be TRBD1 or TRBD2 (6 bases each). Germline V gene lookup returns CDR1 ENHRY and CDR2 SYGVKD. Trimming took off 7 bases at V and 6 bases at J, with 19 bases between the two ends. The CDR3 runs 14 residues.

The chain is built from TRBV16 and TRBJ1-3, with no clear D. Germline V gives CDR1 KGHSY, CDR2 FQNENV. V lost 0 bases and J lost 3, with 6 bases in between. This CDR3 is 14 amino acids long. This chain's CDR3 is CASSQSSLGNTIYF. CDR3 sequence (DNA): TGTGCCAGCAGCCAATCGAGTCTTGGAAACACCATATATTTT.

The V gene is TRBV20-1, the J gene TRBJ1-5; TRBD1 might be the D (5 bases). In germline, CDR1 is DFQATT, CDR2 SNEGSKA (reference sequence). The CDR3 spans 13 residues. Trimming took off 6 bases at V and 1 base at J, with 10 bases between the two ends. The CDR3 loop is CSAKDTSNQPQHF. DNA of the CDR3: TGCAGTGCAAAGGACACCAGCAATCAGCCCCAGCATTTT.

This clonotype was picked up many times. An end of the junction does not agree with germline; a read error may underlie this. The V and J genes are TRBV19 and TRBJ2-7; no firm D call. The CDR3 runs to 10 residues. Germline assignment: CDR1 LNHDA and CDR2 SQIVND (reference sequence). Here the CDR3 DNA reads TGCGCCGGCAGAGCCTACGAGCAGTACTTC. Translating it yields CAGRAYEQYF.

This clonotype occurred a few times. The rearrangement links TRBV28 to TRBJ2-5; possibly TRBD1 for D (5 bases). Germline CDR1 MDHEN, CDR2 SYDVKM. This CDR3 has 16 residues. The V end lost 10 bases, the J end lost 2 bases, and 23 bases lay between the germline ends. CDR3 nucleotides: TGTGCCACCGCACCCCCTCTCAGGGCAGATCAAGAGACCCAGTACTTC. Residues: CATAPPLRADQETQYF.

This clonotype came up many times. The junction and the germline gene differ at one end; a read error may be behind it. The chain is built from TRBV28 and TRBJ1-1; D is unclear. Germline CDR1 MDHEN, CDR2 SYDVKM. The CDR3 runs 14 residues. CDR3 amino acids: CASSLWQMNTEAFF. The CDR3 DNA reads TGCGCCAGCAGCTTGTGGCAGATGAACACTGAAGCTTTCTTT. The full variable domain, in which reference TRBV28 and TRBJ1-1 provide the parts outside the CDR3, is DVKVTQSSRYLVKRTGEKVFLECVQDMDHENMFWYRQDPGLGLRLIYFSYDVKMKEKGDIPEGYSVSREKKERFSLILESASTNQTSMYLCASSLWQMNTEAFFGQGTRLTVV.

This clonotype was recorded many times. V and J are TRBV2 and TRBJ2-7, with 7 bases fitting TRBD1. In germline, CDR1 is SNHLY, CDR2 FYNNEI. The CDR3 length is 16 residues. Trimming took 2 bases from V and 3 from J; bases not matched to a gene: 10. The DNA for the CDR3 is TGTGCCAGCAGTGAACTCCCGACAGGGACCGTCTACGAGCAGTACTTC. Protein product: CASSELPTGTVYEQYF.

This clonotype came up a few times. The genes are TRBV10-2 and TRBJ2-5; tentative D call: TRBD2 (7 bases). This CDR3 has 14 amino acids. V was cut by 0 bases and J by 4 bases, with 9 bases left in between. The germline gives CDR1 WSHSY, CDR2 SAAADI. The DNA of the CDR3 is TGCGCCAGCAGTGAGTCGAGGGGGGGAGAGACCCAGTACTTC. Its translation is CASSESRGGETQYF.